These 6 T cell receptor beta chains originate from one sample sequenced in a study of cytomegalovirus exposure and HLA in healthy donors. In the PCR, 60 Vbeta and 13 Jbeta primers were used. The method was immunoSEQ multiplex PCR; TCRdb's version includes in-frame clones alone and lacks a portion of them. The sample yields around 270,000 clones, 80% seen once. Sequenced material: PBMCs. These receptors came from a girl aged 2-10 years in good health and CMV-seronegative.

J is TRBJ2-6 and V is TRBV4-2, with TRBD2 as a possible D gene (6 bases). V was pared by 0 bases and J by 0 bases, with 12 bases between. Germline loops: CDR1 LGHNA, CDR2 YNFKEQ. There are 18 residues in the CDR3. CDR3 sequence (DNA): TGTGCCAGCAGCCAAGAAACGGGGGTCTACTCTGGGGCCAACGTCCTGACTTTC. Its protein is CASSQETGVYSGANVLTF.

This chain joins TRBV5-4 and TRBJ2-1; 12 bases are shared with TRBD1. The germline V gene encodes CDR1 SGHNT and CDR2 YYREEE (reference sequence). J lost 6 bases, V lost 4 bases, and 8 bases had no gene match. CDR3 length: 16 amino acids. The CDR3 is CASSTGQGAPVNEQFF. CDR3 nucleotides: TGTGCCAGCAGCACGGGACAGGGGGCGCCGGTCAATGAGCAGTTCTTC.

The rearrangement uses TRBV4-1 and TRBJ1-2; unclear D gene. Per the germline V gene, CDR1 is MGHRA and CDR2 is YSYEKL. V gave up 1 base and J gave up 0 bases, with 9 bases separating them. CDR3 length: 15 amino acids. CDR3: CASSQVGVANYGYTF. CDR3 bases: TGCGCCAGCAGCCAAGTCGGGGTCGCTAACTATGGCTACACCTTC.

This clone was observed a few times. The CDR3: CSAEGTEAFF. In DNA form, the CDR3 reads TGCAGTGCTGAGGGCACTGAAGCTTTCTTT. J is TRBJ1-1 and V is TRBV20-1; D call uncertain. This CDR3 region has 10 residues. V was trimmed by 5 bases and J by 4 bases, leaving 5 bases between them. Germline V gene lookup returns CDR1 DFQATT and CDR2 SNEGSKA (reference sequence).

This chain links TRBV4-2 with TRBJ2-5, with D uncertain. Between the trimmed V and J ends, which lost 0 bases and 4 bases, there was a span of 12 bases. Germline assignment: CDR1 LGHNA and CDR2 YNFKEQ. The length of the CDR3 is 15 residues. CDR3 sequence (DNA): TGTGCCAGCAGCCAAGATTTAGAGGAATTAGAGACCCAGTACTTC. Translation: CASSQDLEELETQYF.

This chain uses TRBV4-2 with TRBJ2-3; D possibly corresponds to TRBD2 (6 bases). The CDR3 runs to 17 residues. V lost 1 base to trimming and J lost 2 bases, with 16 bases between them. Per the germline V gene, CDR1 is LGHNA and CDR2 is YNFKEQ. The CDR3 DNA reads as TGTGCCAGCAGCCAAGTGGGTCCGACTAGATTCACAGATACGCAGTATTTT. This codes for CASSQVGPTRFTDTQYF.